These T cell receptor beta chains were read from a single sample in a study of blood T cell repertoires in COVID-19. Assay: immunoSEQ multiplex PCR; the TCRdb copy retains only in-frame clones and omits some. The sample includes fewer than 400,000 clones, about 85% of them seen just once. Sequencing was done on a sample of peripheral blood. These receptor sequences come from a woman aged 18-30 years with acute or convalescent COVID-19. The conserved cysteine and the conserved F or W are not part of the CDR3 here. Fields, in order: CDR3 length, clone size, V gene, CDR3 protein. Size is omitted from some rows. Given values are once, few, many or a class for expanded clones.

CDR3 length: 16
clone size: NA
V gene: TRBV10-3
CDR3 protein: AISDALAGGTRSYEQY

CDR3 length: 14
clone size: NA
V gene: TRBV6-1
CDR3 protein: ASSEHMEGSNQPQH

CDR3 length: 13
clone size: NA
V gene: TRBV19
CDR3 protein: ASSISGPERYEQY

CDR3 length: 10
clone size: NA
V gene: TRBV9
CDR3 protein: ASSAFQETQY

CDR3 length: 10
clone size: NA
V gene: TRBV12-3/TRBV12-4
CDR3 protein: ASSRTSGYKF

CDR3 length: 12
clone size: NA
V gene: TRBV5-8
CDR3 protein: ASSSPGTGYGYT

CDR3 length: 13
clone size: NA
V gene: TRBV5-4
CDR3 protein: ASSPRTGRVETQY

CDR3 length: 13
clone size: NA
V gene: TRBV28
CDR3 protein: ASRKAGLGANVLT

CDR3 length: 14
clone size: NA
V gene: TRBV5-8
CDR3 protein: ASSPRSGTGFYGYT

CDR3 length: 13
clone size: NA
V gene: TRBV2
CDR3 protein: ASSASGKTTDTQY

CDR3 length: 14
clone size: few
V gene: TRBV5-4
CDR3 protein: ASSLPPGRIPPDYT

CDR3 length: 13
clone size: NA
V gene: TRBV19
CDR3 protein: ASSDPRGSNEKLF

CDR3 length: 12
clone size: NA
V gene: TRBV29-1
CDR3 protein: SVDTAGDLYEQY

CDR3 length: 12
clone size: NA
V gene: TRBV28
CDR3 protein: ASSLRQTPYEQY

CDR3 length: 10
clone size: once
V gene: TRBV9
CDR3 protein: ASSGPGVEAF

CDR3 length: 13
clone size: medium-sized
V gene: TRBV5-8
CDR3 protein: ASSLSVSGNQPQH

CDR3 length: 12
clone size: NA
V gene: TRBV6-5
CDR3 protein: ASSEDNIRTEAF

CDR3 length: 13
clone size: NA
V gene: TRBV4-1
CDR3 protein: ASSLPSATNEKLF

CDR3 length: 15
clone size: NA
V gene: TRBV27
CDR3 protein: ASSLHGSGTSTDTQY

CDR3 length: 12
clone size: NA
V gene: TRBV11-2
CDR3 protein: ASSPGQGFYGYT

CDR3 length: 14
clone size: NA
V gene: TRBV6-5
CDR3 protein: ASSYSPWRANYGYT

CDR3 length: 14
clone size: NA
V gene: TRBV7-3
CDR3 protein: ASSSRTTGGAYGYT

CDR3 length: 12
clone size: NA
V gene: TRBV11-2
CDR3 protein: ASSLDRAGQPQH

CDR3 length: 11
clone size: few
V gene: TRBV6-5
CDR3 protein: ASNPTGTGELF

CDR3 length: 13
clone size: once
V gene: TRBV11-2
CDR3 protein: ASSLAQGPNYEQY

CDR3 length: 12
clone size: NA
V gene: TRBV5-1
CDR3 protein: ASSVTSGKNEQF

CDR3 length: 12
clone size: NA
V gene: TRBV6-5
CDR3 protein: ASSYSPAGYGYT

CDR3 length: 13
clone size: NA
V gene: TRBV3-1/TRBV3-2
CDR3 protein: ASSLRTILGDGYT